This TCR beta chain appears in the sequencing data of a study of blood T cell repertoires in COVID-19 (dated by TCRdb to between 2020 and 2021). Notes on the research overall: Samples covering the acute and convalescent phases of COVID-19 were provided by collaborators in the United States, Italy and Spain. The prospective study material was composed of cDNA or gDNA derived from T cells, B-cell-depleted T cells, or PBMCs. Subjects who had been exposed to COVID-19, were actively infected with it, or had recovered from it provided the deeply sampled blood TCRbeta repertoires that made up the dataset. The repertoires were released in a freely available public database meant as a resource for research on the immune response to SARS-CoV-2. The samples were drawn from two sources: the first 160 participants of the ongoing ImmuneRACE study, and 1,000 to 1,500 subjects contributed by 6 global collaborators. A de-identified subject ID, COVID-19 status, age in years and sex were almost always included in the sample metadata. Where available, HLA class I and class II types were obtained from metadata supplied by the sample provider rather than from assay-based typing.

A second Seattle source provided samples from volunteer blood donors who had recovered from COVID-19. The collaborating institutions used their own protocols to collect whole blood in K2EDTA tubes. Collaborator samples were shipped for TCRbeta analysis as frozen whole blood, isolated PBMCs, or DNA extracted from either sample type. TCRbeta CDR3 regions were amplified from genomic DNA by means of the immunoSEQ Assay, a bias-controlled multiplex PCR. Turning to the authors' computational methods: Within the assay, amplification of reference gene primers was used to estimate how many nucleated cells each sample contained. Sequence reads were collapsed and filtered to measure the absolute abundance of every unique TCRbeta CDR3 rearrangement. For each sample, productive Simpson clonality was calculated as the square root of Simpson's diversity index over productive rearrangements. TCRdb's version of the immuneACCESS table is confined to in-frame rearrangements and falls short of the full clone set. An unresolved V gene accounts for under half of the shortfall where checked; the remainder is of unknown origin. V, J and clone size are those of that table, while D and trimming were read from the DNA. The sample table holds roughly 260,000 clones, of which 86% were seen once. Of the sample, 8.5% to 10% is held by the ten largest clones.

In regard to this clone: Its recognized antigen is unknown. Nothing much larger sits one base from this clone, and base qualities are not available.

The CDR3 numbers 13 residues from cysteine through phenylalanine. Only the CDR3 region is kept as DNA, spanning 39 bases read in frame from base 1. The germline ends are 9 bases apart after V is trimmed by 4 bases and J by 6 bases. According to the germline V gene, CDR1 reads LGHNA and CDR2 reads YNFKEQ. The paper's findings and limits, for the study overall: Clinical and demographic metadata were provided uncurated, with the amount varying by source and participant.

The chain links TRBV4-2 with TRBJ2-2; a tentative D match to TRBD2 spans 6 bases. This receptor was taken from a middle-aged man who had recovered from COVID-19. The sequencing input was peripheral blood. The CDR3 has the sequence CASSRGVAGELFF. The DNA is TGTGCCAGCAGCCGCGGGGTCGCCGGGGAGCTGTTTTTT.